One and the same sample provided the 29 T cell receptor beta chains below, sequenced in a study of cytomegalovirus exposure and HLA in healthy donors (dated by TCRdb to 2016 to 2017). The method behind the library was the immunoSEQ multiplex PCR assay. For the multiplex PCR, a mixture combining 60 forward primers for TCR Vbeta segments and 13 reverse primers for TCR Jbeta segments was used. Sourced from immuneACCESS, this table was stored by TCRdb with only in-frame sequences that have V and J called. A share of the clones is absent; for the studies checked, an unresolved V gene accounts for under half, and the remainder has no known explanation. This sample has about 170,000 clones in its table, and around three quarters of those were observed once. The leading ten clones occupy 2% to 2.5% of the sample. Material for sequencing was PBMCs. The receptors stem from a woman in her twenties or thirties in good health and CMV-seropositive.

The chain joins TRBV9 to TRBJ1-2; D remains unclear. This CDR3 has 15 residues. The germline V and J ends were trimmed by 0 bases and 2 bases, with 11 bases remaining between them. Germline lookup yields CDR1 SGDLS and CDR2 YYNGEE. The CDR3 DNA is TGTGCCAGCAGCGTAGTAGGGTCGGGGAACTATGGCTACACCTTC. It translates to CASSVVGSGNYGYTF.

The count of this clone is one. This rearrangement joins TRBV5-6 to TRBJ2-1; 7 nucleotides match TRBD2. Looked up from germline, CDR1 is SGHDT and CDR2 is YYEEEE. CDR3 length: 16 residues. The V gene end was trimmed by 0 bases and the J gene end by 1 base; junction bases not matched to a gene: 4. CDR3 DNA: TGTGCCAGCAGCTTGGGGTGGGGGGGTTCCTACAATGAGCAGTTCTTC. This encodes CASSLGWGGSYNEQFF. The full variable domain, rest sourced from reference TRBV5-6 and TRBJ2-1, is DAGVTQSPTHLIKTRGQQVTLRCSPKSGHDTVSWYQQALGQGPQFIFQYYEEEERQRGNFPDRFSGHQFPNYSSELNVNALLLGDSALYLCASSLGWGGSYNEQFFGPGTRLTVL.

This clone was observed a few times. This chain connects TRBV30 to TRBJ2-6, with 8 bases aligning to TRBD1. V was pared by 4 bases and J by 1 base, with 12 bases of the junction left unmatched. The CDR3 contains 18 residues. Germline CDR1 and CDR2: GTSNPN and SVGIG (reference sequence). CDR3 region: CAWTRDRGFRSGANVLTF. In DNA form, the CDR3 reads TGTGCCTGGACTCGCGACAGGGGATTTAGGTCTGGGGCCAACGTCCTGACTTTC. Full variable domain (rest looked up from reference TRBV30 and TRBJ2-6): SQTIHQWPATLVQPVGSPLSLECTVEGTSNPNLYWYRQAAGRGLQLLFYSVGIGQISSEVPQNLSASRPQDRQFILSSKKLLLSDSGFYLCAWTRDRGFRSGANVLTFGAGSRLTVL.

The chain couples TRBV19 to TRBJ2-3; D is perhaps TRBD2 (5 bases). This CDR3 has 16 residues. Per germline, CDR1 LNHDA and CDR2 SQIVND (reference sequence). Trimming stripped 2 bases from V and 0 bases from J, with 12 bases between. CDR3 bases: TGTGCCAGTAGTATACCGGCAGGCGGGAGCACAGATACGCAGTATTTT. It is translated as CASSIPAGGSTDTQYF.

This sequence joins TRBV7-9 and TRBJ1-3; 9 positions match TRBD1. The CDR3 totals 19 residues. Per the germline V gene, CDR1 is SEHNR and CDR2 is FQNEAQ (reference sequence). V lost 3 bases, J lost 0 bases, and 12 bases stayed unmatched. This CDR3 is CASSFHRGRIVGSGNTIYF. CDR3 bases: TGTGCCAGCAGCTTTCACAGGGGGCGCATTGTGGGCTCTGGAAACACCATATATTTT.

This clone has a handful of counts. The V gene is TRBV7-8, the J gene TRBJ2-5; D ambiguous. TRBJ2-7 matches the DNA end more closely, so the J call is doubtful. Germline V gene sequence: CDR1 SGHVS, CDR2 FQNEAQ. The length of the CDR3 is 13 residues. CDR3 in amino acids: CASSLGISYEQYF. The CDR3, as DNA: TGTGCCAGCAGCTTAGGCATCTCCTACGAGCAGTACTTC.

This chain connects TRBV18 to TRBJ1-1; 7 bases match TRBD1. The V gene end was trimmed by 3 bases and the J gene end by 3 bases; junction bases not matched to a gene: 4. The CDR3 runs 14 residues. Per germline, CDR1 KGHSH and CDR2 LQKENI. This CDR3 reads CASSPDRTYTEAFF. The CDR3 DNA reads TGTGCCAGCTCACCGGACAGGACGTACACTGAAGCTTTCTTT.

The chain uses TRBV28 and TRBJ1-2; 7 positions match TRBD1. Looked up from germline, CDR1 is MDHEN and CDR2 is SYDVKM. With V trimmed by 3 bases and J by 1 base, 5 bases remained unmatched. The length of the CDR3 is 15 residues. The CDR3 region is CASSFRGTVNYGYTF. The CDR3 DNA reads TGTGCCAGCAGTTTCAGGGGGACAGTTAACTATGGCTACACCTTC.

The chain carries TRBV2 and TRBJ1-2, with D unclear. This CDR3 has 13 amino acids. Germline V gene data show CDR1 as SNHLY and CDR2 as FYNNEI. V was pared by 3 bases and J by 1 base, with 6 bases between. CDR3 nucleotides: TGTGCCAGCAGTGACGGGGTTAACTATGGCTACACCTTC. Protein: CASSDGVNYGYTF.

The chain is built from TRBV6-6 and TRBJ2-7, with 9 nucleotides matching TRBD1. The CDR3 extends over 13 amino acids. Germline V gene sequence: CDR1 MNHNY, CDR2 SVGAGI (reference sequence). Unmatched junction bases numbered 5, after V lost 5 bases and J lost 6 bases. The chain's CDR3 is CASSLQQGAEQYF. In DNA, the CDR3 is TGTGCCAGCAGTCTTCAACAGGGGGCCGAGCAGTACTTC.

The chain recombines TRBV18 with TRBJ2-3; D is ambiguous. CDR3 size: 13 residues. The V end was cut by 6 bases, the J end by 3 bases, with 10 bases between. Germline loops: CDR1 KGHSH, CDR2 LQKENI. The CDR3 nucleotides read TGTGCCAGCTCCGTGTCTCTTACAGATACGCAGTATTTT. Its translation: CASSVSLTDTQYF.

The V call is TRBV2, the J call TRBJ2-5; no reliable D call. The CDR3 runs to 12 residues. The V gene lost 4 bases and the J gene lost 2 bases, with 5 bases spanning the gap. Germline CDR1 SNHLY, CDR2 FYNNEI. CDR3 amino acids: CASSVQQETQYF. The CDR3 DNA reads as TGTGCCAGCAGTGTTCAGCAAGAGACCCAGTACTTC. Full variable domain (missing parts from reference TRBV2 and TRBJ2-5): EPEVTQTPSHQVTQMGQEVILRCVPISNHLYFYWYRQILGQKVEFLVSFYNNEISEKSEIFDDQFSVERPDGSNFTLKIRSTKLEDSAMYFCASSVQQETQYFGPGTRLLVL.

The chain is built from TRBV5-6 and TRBJ2-2; TRBD1 might be the D (5 bases). Trimming removed 6 bases at V and 2 bases at J, with 17 bases between. The CDR3 extends over 16 amino acids. Germline CDR1 and CDR2: SGHDT and YYEEEE. CDR3 sequence reads: CASTHLGQVNTGELFF. CDR3 nucleotide sequence: TGTGCCAGCACCCACCTGGGGCAAGTCAACACCGGGGAGCTGTTTTTT.

The gene calls are TRBV19 and TRBJ2-7; D not certain. The CDR3 is 15 residues long. With 5 bases removed from V and 3 bases from J, the gap between germline ends came to 17 bases. Germline loops: CDR1 LNHDA, CDR2 SQIVND (reference sequence). This chain's CDR3 is CASSGRFDKYYEQYF. The CDR3 nucleotides are TGTGCCAGTAGTGGGCGCTTCGATAAGTACTACGAGCAGTACTTC.

V gene TRBV9 combines with J gene TRBJ2-3; D gene unclear. Per germline, CDR1 SGDLS and CDR2 YYNGEE. CDR3 size: 16 residues. Trimming removed 0 bases at V and 4 bases at J, with 15 bases between. The CDR3 region is CASSVDPTPRADTQYF. The CDR3 DNA reads TGTGCCAGCAGCGTAGACCCCACCCCCCGGGCAGATACGCAGTATTTT.

The V and J genes are TRBV6-5 and TRBJ2-7; tentative D call: TRBD2 (6 bases). Per the germline V gene, CDR1 is MNHEY and CDR2 is SVGAGI. Trimming left V 2 bases short and J 5 bases short, with 16 bases between. The CDR3 consists of 15 residues. CDR3 residues: CASSYGGGTRHEQYF. The CDR3 DNA is TGTGCCAGCAGTTACGGTGGAGGGACCCGCCACGAGCAGTACTTC.

The gene calls are TRBV29-1 and TRBJ2-1; the D is unclear. Trimming pared 6 bases from V and 7 bases from J, leaving 10 bases between. From germline, CDR1 is SQVTM and CDR2 ANQGSEA. The CDR3 is 11 amino acids. DNA of the CDR3: TGCAGCGTGCCCGAGAGGAATGAGCAGTTCTTC. Translating gives CSVPERNEQFF.

The CDR3 protein is CASSQLGTELPYEQYF. CDR3 DNA: TGTGCCAGCAGTCAACTAGGGACAGAACTCCCCTACGAGCAGTACTTC. The chain couples TRBV27 to TRBJ2-7; 7 bases agree with TRBD1. In germline, CDR1 is MNHEY, CDR2 SMNVEV (reference sequence). Trimming took 5 bases from V and 2 from J; bases not matched to a gene: 12. The CDR3 totals 16 residues.

The chain couples TRBV6-5 to TRBJ1-1; tentatively, D is TRBD1 (6 bases). The CDR3 consists of 13 residues. V dropped 4 bases and J dropped 4 bases, with 10 bases sitting between them. Germline loops: CDR1 MNHEY, CDR2 SVGAGI. CDR3 region: CASSSSRGTEAFF. Here the CDR3 DNA reads TGTGCCAGCAGTTCTTCCAGGGGCACTGAAGCTTTCTTT.

The chain links TRBV29-1 to TRBJ1-1; D perhaps matches TRBD1 (6 bases). This CDR3 has 14 amino acids. V was pared by 6 bases and J by 4 bases, with 18 bases between. CDR1 SQVTM and CDR2 ANQGSEA come from the germline V gene. The chain's CDR3 is CSVATQGLATEAFF. The CDR3 nucleotides read TGCAGCGTCGCAACGCAGGGGCTAGCCACTGAAGCTTTCTTT. Drawing the rest from reference TRBV29-1 and TRBJ1-1, the complete variable domain is SAVISQKPSRDICQRGTSLTIQCQVDSQVTMMFWYRQQPGQSLTLIATANQGSEATYESGFVIDKFPISRPNLTFSTLTVSNMSPEDSSIYLCSVATQGLATEAFFGQGTRLTVV.

This clone was seen a handful of times. The chain has TRBV2 and TRBJ1-1, with D tentatively TRBD1 (5 bases). V was shortened by 6 bases and J by 8 bases, with 13 bases between the two germline ends. From germline, CDR1 is SNHLY and CDR2 FYNNEI. The CDR3 is made up of 12 amino acids. The CDR3 DNA follows: TGTGCCAGCAGCCCTGGGGGGAGAGAAGCTTTCTTT. It specifies CASSPGGREAFF.

The chain has TRBV6-5 and TRBJ2-7; 10 nucleotides line up with TRBD1. From germline, CDR1 is MNHEY and CDR2 SVGAGI. The CDR3 covers 14 residues. V was pared by 6 bases and J by 5 bases, with 7 bases of the junction left unmatched. CDR3 sequence: CASSQDRGLDEQYF. The CDR3 nucleotides read TGTGCCAGCAGCCAAGACAGGGGGCTCGACGAGCAGTACTTC.

The chain employs TRBV15 and TRBJ2-3; the match to TRBD2 covers 8 bases. CDR1 is LNHNV and CDR2 is YYDKDF in the germline V gene (reference sequence). The ends lost 0 bases at V and 4 bases at J; junction bases unmatched: 6. The CDR3 extends over 16 amino acids. The CDR3 here is CATSRDAGGGPDTQYF. CDR3 nucleotides: TGTGCCACCAGCAGAGATGCGGGAGGAGGGCCAGATACGCAGTATTTT.

The rearrangement uses TRBV6-6 and TRBJ1-2; 7 positions agree with TRBD1. Germline values: CDR1 MNHNY, CDR2 SVGAGI (reference sequence). The trim removed 4 bases at V and 5 bases at J, leaving 10 bases unmatched. The CDR3 has 15 residues. CDR3 residues: CASSWTGLGGYGYTF. CDR3 nucleotides: TGTGCCAGCAGTTGGACAGGTCTCGGAGGGTATGGCTACACCTTC.

This rearrangement joins TRBV5-5 to TRBJ1-2, with a possible D match to TRBD1 (6 bases). The CDR3 is made up of 15 amino acids. V gave up 1 base and J gave up 4 bases, with 14 bases separating them. Germline loops: CDR1 SGHKS, CDR2 YYEKEE (reference sequence). CDR3 bases: TGTGCCAGCAGCTTGAGTAGTGGGGGCCCCTATGGCTACACCTTC. Encoded protein: CASSLSSGGPYGYTF.

The V and J genes are TRBV27 and TRBJ2-1, with D possibly being TRBD1 (5 bases). The CDR3 loop spans 14 amino acids. Trimming removed 9 bases at V and 6 bases at J, with 18 bases between. From germline, CDR1 is MNHEY and CDR2 SMNVEV (reference sequence). Here the CDR3 reads CASRQPEKRNEQFF. As DNA, the CDR3 is TGTGCCAGTCGACAGCCCGAAAAACGCAATGAGCAGTTCTTC.

V and J are TRBV7-8 and TRBJ2-6; 7 positions match TRBD2. Germline CDR1 SGHVS, CDR2 FQNEAQ. After removal of 7 bases from V and 1 base from J, the junction contained 10 bases not matched to a gene. CDR3 length: 17 amino acids. The CDR3 here is CASTSGTRGSGANVLTF. The DNA for the CDR3 is TGTGCCAGCACCTCGGGGACGCGGGGGTCTGGGGCCAACGTCCTGACTTTC.

The rearrangement joins TRBV7-9 to TRBJ2-2; D possibly corresponds to TRBD2 (5 bases). V lost 7 bases and J lost 4, with 16 bases in between. This CDR3 comprises 15 residues. Per the germline V gene, CDR1 is SEHNR and CDR2 is FQNEAQ (reference sequence). In nucleotides, the CDR3 is TGTGCCAGCACCCCTAAGGGAGAACCCACCGGGGAGCTGTTTTTT. Encoded protein: CASTPKGEPTGELFF.

The gene calls are TRBV11-2 and TRBJ2-3; 7 bases line up with TRBD2. Germline V gene sequence: CDR1 SGHAT, CDR2 FQNNGV. The CDR3 sequence is 14 residues long. V dropped 0 bases and J dropped 9; count of bases not matched to a gene: 6. CDR3 in DNA: TGTGCCAGCAGCTTAGATTTCGGAGCGGGGACGCAGTATTTT. It codes for CASSLDFGAGTQYF.